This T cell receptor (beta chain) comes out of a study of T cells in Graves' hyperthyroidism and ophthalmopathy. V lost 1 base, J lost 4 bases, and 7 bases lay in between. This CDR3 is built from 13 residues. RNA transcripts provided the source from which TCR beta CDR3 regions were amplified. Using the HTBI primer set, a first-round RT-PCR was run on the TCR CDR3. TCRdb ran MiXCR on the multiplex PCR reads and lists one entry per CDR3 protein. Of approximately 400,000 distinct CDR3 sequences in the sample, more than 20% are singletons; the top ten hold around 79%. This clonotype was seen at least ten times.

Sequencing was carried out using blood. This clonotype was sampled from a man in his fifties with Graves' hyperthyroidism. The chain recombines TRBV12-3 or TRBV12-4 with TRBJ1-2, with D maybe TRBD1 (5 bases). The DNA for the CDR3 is TGTGCCAGCAGTTTAGTCGGGGGCTATGGCTACACCTTC. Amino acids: CASSLVGGYGYTF.